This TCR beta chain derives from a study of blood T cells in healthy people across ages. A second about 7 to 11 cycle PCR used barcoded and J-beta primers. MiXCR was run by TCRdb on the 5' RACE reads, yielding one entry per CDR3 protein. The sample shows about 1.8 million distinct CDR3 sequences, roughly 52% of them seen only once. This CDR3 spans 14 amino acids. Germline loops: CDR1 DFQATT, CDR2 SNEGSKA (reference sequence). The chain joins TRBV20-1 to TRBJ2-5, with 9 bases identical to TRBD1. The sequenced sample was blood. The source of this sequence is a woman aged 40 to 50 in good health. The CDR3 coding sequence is TGCAGCGACACTATGGACAGGGGTCGGGAGACCCAGTACTTC. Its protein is CSDTMDRGRETQYF.